This record looks at one TCR beta chain sequence and its context. The germline V gene has CDR1 GTSNPN and CDR2 SVGIG (reference sequence). The CDR3 consists of 14 residues. These data originate in a study of blood T cells in healthy people across ages. Through a sample-barcoded 5' primer and a J-beta primer mix, a second PCR was run for roughly 6 to 11 cycles. The study obtained at least 2.5 million CDR3-containing paired-end reads from every sample. Using its own MiXCR run on the 5' RACE reads, TCRdb lists one record per CDR3 protein. The sample contains around 650,000 distinct CDR3 sequences, roughly two fifths of which appear only once.

Sequencing input: blood. The chain is built from TRBV30 and TRBJ2-4, with TRBD1 identical over 10 bases. The last part of the DNA fits TRBJ2-5 better; the J call may be wrong. The TCR originated in a man at least 80 years old in good health. The CDR3 here is CAWRDRGARETQYF. CDR3 DNA sequence: TGTGCCTGGAGGGACAGGGGGGCTCGAGAGACCCAGTACTTC.